This entry lists 32 T cell receptor beta chains sequenced from one sample in a study of blood T cells in healthy people across ages. For the second PCR, which ran for roughly 6 to 12 cycles, a sample-barcoded 5' primer and a J-beta primer mix were used. TCRdb processed the 5' RACE reads anew with MiXCR; each CDR3 protein has one entry. Of some 860,000 distinct CDR3 sequences detected, around 50% appear once; the ten largest clones hold about 26%. Input material: blood. These receptors were collected from a man aged 35-49 years in good health.

This clonotype appeared a few times. The chain has TRBV6-2 or TRBV6-3 and TRBJ2-7, with 12 bases matching TRBD2. V was clipped by 5 bases and J by 7 bases; unmatched bases: 9. The CDR3 sequence is 15 residues long. Germline loops: CDR1 MNHEY, CDR2 SVGEGT. The CDR3 sequence: CASSIRLAGDKEQYF. CDR3 nucleotide sequence: TGTGCCAGCAGTATACGACTAGCGGGAGATAAAGAGCAGTACTTC.

The sample holds a few counts of this clonotype. The J gene is TRBJ2-7, the V gene TRBV7-2; D unresolved. Between the trimmed V and J ends, which lost 5 bases and 1 base, there was a span of 15 bases. The germline V gene has CDR1 SGHTA and CDR2 FQGNSA. CDR3 length: 15 residues. CDR3 DNA sequence: TGTGCCAGCAGCCCGAACCCCGGACCGTCCTACGAGCAGTACTTC. This encodes CASSPNPGPSYEQYF.

This clonotype was counted only a few times. This rearrangement joins TRBV7-2 to TRBJ2-3; unclear D gene. Germline V lookup: CDR1 SGHTA, CDR2 FQGNSA. The germline V and J ends were trimmed by 3 bases and 2 bases, with 12 bases remaining between them. The CDR3 is 15 amino acids. This CDR3 reads CASSLQQRITDTQYF. The CDR3 region has the DNA TGTGCCAGCAGCTTGCAACAGAGAATCACAGATACGCAGTATTTT.

V usage is TRBV7-9 and J usage is TRBJ2-3; no definite D call. CDR1 is SEHNR and CDR2 is FQNEAQ in the germline V gene (reference sequence). This CDR3 region has 14 residues. The germline V and J ends were trimmed by 6 bases and 1 base, with 11 bases remaining between them. CDR3 residues: CASRSVWGTDTQYF. For the CDR3, the DNA is TGTGCCAGCAGAAGTGTGTGGGGCACAGATACGCAGTATTTT.

This clonotype was recorded a few times. The rearrangement links TRBV20-1 to TRBJ2-5; 8 bases fit TRBD2. The CDR3 is 13 amino acids. V lost 4 bases, J lost 4 bases, and 5 bases stayed unmatched. In germline, CDR1 is DFQATT, CDR2 SNEGSKA (reference sequence). The CDR3 DNA sequence: TGCAGTGCTATGACTAGCGCGGGAGAGACCCAGTACTTC. It yields the protein CSAMTSAGETQYF.

V and J are TRBV12-5 and TRBJ2-7; 7 bases align to TRBD2. The CDR3 spans 19 residues. V shed 2 bases and J 7 bases; nucleotides not matched to a gene: 23. CDR1 is LGHNT, CDR2 FRNRAP, per germline. CDR3 in amino acids: CASGLPTHPRASGRDEQYF. Here the CDR3 DNA reads TGTGCTAGTGGTTTGCCGACCCATCCGAGGGCTAGCGGACGGGATGAGCAGTACTTC. The full variable domain, its missing parts supplied by reference TRBV12-5 and TRBJ2-7, is DARVTQTPRHKVTEMGQEVTMRCQPILGHNTVFWYRQTMMQGLELLAYFRNRAPLDDSGMPKDRFSAEMPDATLATLKIQPSEPRDSAVYFCASGLPTHPRASGRDEQYFGPGTRLTVT.

The V and J genes are TRBV6-6 and TRBJ2-1; 11 bases agree with TRBD2. The J call may be in error: the DNA end matches TRBJ2-7 better. The CDR3 runs 15 residues. The germline CDR1 and CDR2 sequences are MNHNY and SVGAGI (reference sequence). The DNA for the CDR3 is TGTGCCAGCAGTTACTTACTAGCGGGAGTCAATGAGCAGTACTTC. Translated, it gives CASSYLLAGVNEQYF.

The V gene is TRBV28, the J gene TRBJ2-7, with D maybe TRBD1 (6 bases). The CDR3 spans 11 residues. Trimming pared 3 bases from V and 8 bases from J, leaving 8 bases between. CDR1 and CDR2 (germline): MDHEN, SYDVKM. The chain's CDR3 is CASSFQGQQYF. CDR3 coding DNA: TGTGCCAGCAGTTTTCAGGGGCAGCAGTACTTC.

The rearrangement links TRBV3-1 to TRBJ2-7; 11 nucleotides agree with TRBD2. Germline CDR1 and CDR2: LGHDT and YNNKEL (reference sequence). The CDR3 totals 16 residues. The J segment lost 6 bases and the V segment lost 2 bases, leaving 9 bases of the junction unmatched. CDR3 DNA: TGTGCCAGCAGCCAATCGAGTAGCGGGAGGGCCAGCGAGCAGTACTTC. Translating it yields CASSQSSSGRASEQYF.

The CDR3 DNA reads TGTGCCAGCAGCGTAGATGGAGGGGGCCCCATCTACACCTTC. It encodes CASSVDGGGPIYTF. The J gene is TRBJ1-2, the V gene TRBV9; 7 bases agree with TRBD1. The V and J ends lost 0 bases and 10 bases, in that order; junction bases with no gene match: 9. The CDR3 has 14 amino acids. Germline V gives CDR1 SGDLS, CDR2 YYNGEE.

V gene TRBV14 combines with J gene TRBJ2-1; D call uncertain. The CDR3 has 14 amino acids. The germline V gene encodes CDR1 SGHDN and CDR2 FVKESK. Trimming shortened V by 4 bases and J by 10 bases, and 17 bases separated the two germline ends. The CDR3 DNA reads as TGTGCCAGCAGCCTTGTAGACTCGCGAGGCGAGCAGTTCTTC. This translates into CASSLVDSRGEQFF.

The chain couples TRBV4-2 to TRBJ2-1; D might be TRBD1 (5 bases). CDR3 length: 11 residues. CDR1 LGHNA and CDR2 YNFKEQ come from the germline V gene. Trimming stripped 3 bases from V and 10 bases from J, with 7 bases between. For the CDR3, the DNA is TGTGCCAGCAGCCACGCAGGGGAGCAGTTCTTC. Translated, it gives CASSHAGEQFF.

V is TRBV25-1 and J is TRBJ2-7; a possible D gene is TRBD1 (6 bases). Per the germline V gene, CDR1 is MGHDK and CDR2 is SYGVNS. Trimming removed 8 bases from V and 7 bases from J, with 18 bases in between. The CDR3 has 13 amino acids. CDR3: CASGTGHYNEQYF. In DNA form, the CDR3 reads TGTGCCAGCGGTACAGGGCACTACAATGAGCAGTACTTC.

This clonotype showed up just a few times. The genes are TRBV12-3 or TRBV12-4 and TRBJ2-1; weak D call: TRBD2 (6 bases). The germline V and J ends were trimmed by 1 base and 8 bases, with 9 bases remaining between them. This CDR3 is built from 13 residues. In DNA form, the CDR3 reads TGTGCCAGCAGTTTAGTAAGCGGGCATGAGCAGTTCTTC. Its protein product is CASSLVSGHEQFF.

The chain carries TRBV20-1 and TRBJ2-1, with 8 bases lining up with TRBD2. The V gene's germline CDR1 is DFQATT and CDR2 SNEGSKA (reference sequence). The CDR3 totals 14 residues. The V and J ends lost 6 bases and 8 bases, in that order; junction bases with no gene match: 12. Here the CDR3 reads CSAQSREGLYEQFF. CDR3 sequence (DNA): TGCAGTGCCCAAAGCCGGGAGGGCCTATATGAGCAGTTCTTC.

Turning to this clonotype: A junction boundary mismatches the germline segment, possibly from a read error. The rearrangement joins TRBV9 to TRBJ1-2, with a tentative D call TRBD1 (5 bases). The germline gives CDR1 SGDLS, CDR2 YYNGEE. The CDR3 length is 14 residues. The CDR3 loop is CASSQTDGAGGSTF. Here the CDR3 DNA reads TGTGCCAGCAGCCAAACGGACGGGGCGGGTGGCTCCACCTTC. The full variable domain, with the rest looked up from reference TRBV9 and TRBJ1-2, is DSGVTQTPKHLITATGQRVTLRCSPRSGDLSVYWYQQSLDQGLQFLIQYYNGEERAKGNILERFSAQQFPDLHSELNLSSLELGDSALYFCASSQTDGAGGSTFGSGTRLTVV.

This clonotype was found a few times. V usage is TRBV6-2 or TRBV6-3 and J usage is TRBJ2-3, with no clear D. The CDR3 extends over 11 amino acids. V dropped 5 bases and J dropped 9 bases, with 9 bases sitting between them. Germline values: CDR1 MNHEY, CDR2 SVGEGT. The CDR3 sequence: CASSGAVTQYF. The CDR3 region has the DNA TGTGCCAGCAGTGGCGCGGTCACGCAGTATTTT.

V is TRBV7-9 and J is TRBJ1-2; D is unclear. The CDR3 extends over 13 amino acids. Germline V gene lookup returns CDR1 SEHNR and CDR2 FQNEAQ (reference sequence). The V end was cut by 5 bases, the J end by 6 bases, with 13 bases between. CDR3 coding DNA: TGTGCCAGCAGCCCATCAAACTTGGATGGCTACACCTTC. It specifies CASSPSNLDGYTF.

In the case of this clonotype: At one of its ends the junction is not consistent with the germline gene, which may arise from a read error. As DNA, the CDR3 is TGCGCCAGCAGTTCGTATTGGGGGCAAGATTCACCCCTCCACTTT. Its translation is CASSSYWGQDSPLHF. The chain has TRBV27 and TRBJ1-6, with D possibly matching TRBD1 (6 bases). The CDR3 length is 15 residues. Germline V gene data show CDR1 as MNHEY and CDR2 as SMNVEV (reference sequence).

The chain carries TRBV29-1 and TRBJ1-1; D not certain. The V end was cut by 0 bases, the J end by 6 bases, with 5 bases between. In germline, CDR1 is SQVTM, CDR2 ANQGSEA. This CDR3 comprises 11 residues. The CDR3 loop reads CSVEEAAEAFF. The CDR3 DNA follows: TGCAGCGTTGAAGAGGCCGCTGAAGCTTTCTTT.

The CDR3 spells CASEGGSYGEQYF. The CDR3, as DNA: TGTGCCAGTGAGGGCGGGAGTTATGGCGAGCAGTACTTC. V gene TRBV28 combines with J gene TRBJ2-7; 7 bases map to TRBD2. After removal of 9 bases from V and 6 bases from J, the junction contained 11 bases not matched to a gene. Germline assignment: CDR1 MDHEN and CDR2 SYDVKM. The length of the CDR3 is 13 residues.

The chain is built from TRBV11-3 and TRBJ2-7; 10 positions match TRBD1. CDR3 length: 14 residues. CDR1 is SGHNT, CDR2 YENEEA, per germline. The ends lost 3 bases at V and 6 bases at J; junction bases unmatched: 5. The DNA for the CDR3 is TGTGCCAGCAGCTTCGTCCGGACAGGGGGCGAGCAGTACTTC. Residues: CASSFVRTGGEQYF.

This clonotype was picked up a small number of times. The CDR3 loop is CASRNNQPGQDIQYF. CDR3 nucleotides: TGTGCCAGCAGAAACAACCAACCGGGACAGGACATTCAGTACTTC. V gene TRBV7-3 combines with J gene TRBJ2-4; 8 bases are shared with TRBD1. CDR3 length: 15 amino acids. Germline values: CDR1 SGHTA, CDR2 FQGTGA. V dropped 6 bases and J dropped 8; count of bases not matched to a gene: 12.

The genes are TRBV29-1 and TRBJ1-2; 8 positions match TRBD1. The V segment lost 1 base and the J segment 4 bases; nucleotides outside the gene matches: 8. From germline, CDR1 is SQVTM and CDR2 ANQGSEA. The CDR3 is 15 residues long. The CDR3, as DNA: TGCAGCGTTGAAGTTCCCAGGGGGCTTAGCTATGGCTACACCTTC. Protein: CSVEVPRGLSYGYTF.

This clonotype was observed a few times. This sequence joins TRBV7-9 and TRBJ2-3; D not resolved. With 1 base removed from V and 1 base from J, the gap between germline ends came to 12 bases. The CDR3 contains 16 residues. Germline V gene sequence: CDR1 SEHNR, CDR2 FQNEAQ (reference sequence). CDR3 bases: TGTGCCAGCAGCTTAGTCAGGCCCCGGGGCACAGATACGCAGTATTTT. Translation: CASSLVRPRGTDTQYF.

The V call is TRBV7-6, the J call TRBJ2-1; a weak D match, TRBD1 (6 bases). CDR1 is SGHVS and CDR2 is FNYEAQ in the germline V gene. Trimming removed 0 bases from V and 4 bases from J, with 19 bases in between. This CDR3 is built from 18 residues. The CDR3, as DNA: TGTGCCAGCAGCTTAGCTGGGCAGGCTAGGGGGACGTACAATGAGCAGTTCTTC. Translation: CASSLAGQARGTYNEQFF.

This clonotype has only a few counts. The V and J genes are TRBV24-1 and TRBJ2-5; TRBD2 matches at 11 bases. The CDR3 sequence is 16 residues long. Germline CDR1 reads KGHDR; CDR2 reads SFDVKD. V was clipped by 2 bases and J by 2 bases; unmatched bases: 3. In nucleotides, the CDR3 is TGTGCCACCAGTGATTCGACTAGCGGGGCTCAAGAGACCCAGTACTTC. Residues: CATSDSTSGAQETQYF.

The rearrangement links TRBV3-1 to TRBJ2-2; TRBD1 matches at 7 bases. Germline V CDR1 and CDR2: LGHDT, YNNKEL (reference sequence). The CDR3 contains 16 residues. V was clipped by 0 bases and J by 4 bases; unmatched bases: 5. CDR3 nucleotide sequence: TGTGCCAGCAGCCAAGATCTGGGACAGAGCACCGGGGAGCTGTTTTTT. This sequence encodes CASSQDLGQSTGELFF.

V usage is TRBV25-1 and J usage is TRBJ2-5; 8 bases are shared with TRBD1. Judging by the DNA end, TRBJ2-7 fits better; the J call may be wrong. This CDR3 region has 14 residues. Germline assignment: CDR1 MGHDK and CDR2 SYGVNS. The CDR3 loop is CASSPGQAFYEQYF. CDR3 DNA sequence: TGTGCCAGCAGCCCGGGACAGGCTTTCTACGAGCAGTACTTC.

This chain links TRBV20-1 with TRBJ2-3; D could derive from TRBD1 or TRBD2 (5 bases each). This CDR3 is built from 15 residues. Trimming left V 5 bases short and J 7 bases short, with 22 bases between. CDR1 is DFQATT, CDR2 SNEGSKA, per germline (reference sequence). The CDR3: CSARTPGTSTYTQYF. The CDR3 DNA sequence: TGCAGTGCTCGAACCCCAGGGACCTCAACATATACGCAGTATTTT.

This clonotype was seen only a few times. The rearrangement links TRBV7-2 to TRBJ1-2, with 7 bases aligning to TRBD1. The germline V gene has CDR1 SGHTA and CDR2 FQGNSA. V gave up 1 base and J gave up 5 bases; unmatched junction bases: 1. This CDR3 comprises 13 residues. CDR3 DNA: TGTGCCAGCAGCTTAGGGGGACAGTATGGCTACACCTTC. This encodes CASSLGGQYGYTF.

The V call is TRBV2, the J call TRBJ2-5; 15 nucleotides line up with TRBD2. Germline V gene lookup returns CDR1 SNHLY and CDR2 FYNNEI. After removal of 9 bases from V and 4 bases from J, the junction contained 3 bases not matched to a gene. This CDR3 is 14 amino acids long. This CDR3 reads CARGLAGGTETQYF. DNA for the CDR3: TGTGCCAGGGGACTAGCGGGGGGTACAGAGACCCAGTACTTC.